Each of the 10 T cell receptor beta chains below was sequenced from the same sample in a study of early T cells in non-severe SARS-CoV-2 infection. A single record per CDR3 protein comes from TCRdb applying MiXCR to the 5' RACE reads. The data show about 77,000 distinct CDR3 sequences, about 16% seen once. The sample comprised whole blood. The origin of the receptors is an adult who was a healthcare worker with PCR-confirmed SARS-CoV-2 infection or an uninfected control (not recorded which).

This clonotype appeared many times. V gene TRBV19 combines with J gene TRBJ2-6; a weak D match, TRBD1 (6 bases). Germline CDR1 and CDR2: LNHDA and SQIVND (reference sequence). The V and J ends lost 5 bases and 0 bases respectively, with 11 bases between them. The CDR3 extends over 16 amino acids. CDR3 sequence (DNA): TGTGCCAGTAGTCCCGGACAGCTCTCTGGGGCCAACGTCCTGACTTTC. Translating gives CASSPGQLSGANVLTF.

This clonotype was seen repeatedly, ten times or more. The J gene is TRBJ2-1, the V gene TRBV3-1, with 9 bases that match TRBD2. In germline, CDR1 is LGHDT, CDR2 YNNKEL (reference sequence). This CDR3 has 16 residues. V trimming: 2 bases; J trimming: 7 bases; junction bases outside the gene matches: 9. CDR3 DNA sequence: TGTGCCAGCAGCCAACGGAGGACTAGCGAGAGGAATGAGCAGTTCTTC. This sequence encodes CASSQRRTSERNEQFF.

This clonotype was seen many times. The V and J genes are TRBV30 and TRBJ2-7, with TRBD1 as a possible D gene (6 bases). Germline V gene data show CDR1 as GTSNPN and CDR2 as SVGIG (reference sequence). This CDR3 region has 17 residues. The ends were cut back, 5 bases at V and 9 bases at J, with 32 bases in the middle. Here the CDR3 reads CAWCFLANRARHYAQYF. The CDR3 DNA sequence: TGTGCCTGGTGTTTCCTCGCCAACAGGGCAAGGCACTATGCGCAGTACTTC.

A few counts support this clonotype. This chain uses TRBV7-8 with TRBJ2-7; D could derive from TRBD1 or TRBD2 (5 bases each). Germline V lookup: CDR1 SGHVS, CDR2 FQNEAQ. This CDR3 is built from 15 residues. Trimming took off 5 bases at V and 2 bases at J, with 16 bases between the two ends. CDR3 protein: CASSRQGTGTYEQYF. The CDR3, as DNA: TGTGCCAGCAGCCGTCAAGGGACCGGTACCTACGAGCAGTACTTC.

This clonotype came up a few times. The rearrangement uses TRBV19 and TRBJ2-3; 8 positions match TRBD2. Germline assignment: CDR1 LNHDA and CDR2 SQIVND (reference sequence). The CDR3 is made up of 16 amino acids. V dropped 7 bases and J dropped 6; count of bases not matched to a gene: 15. CDR3 in amino acids: CASNVLGTRGRDTQYF. In DNA form, the CDR3 reads TGTGCCAGTAACGTACTCGGGACTAGGGGGAGGGATACGCAGTATTTT.

Many counts were recorded for this clonotype. The rearrangement joins TRBV20-1 to TRBJ1-2; 7 bases are shared with TRBD1. This CDR3 is 14 amino acids long. Germline V gives CDR1 DFQATT, CDR2 SNEGSKA (reference sequence). The V gene end was trimmed by 5 bases and the J gene end by 2 bases; junction bases not matched to a gene: 8. The CDR3 loop reads CSAPRQGVNYGYTF. CDR3 coding DNA: TGCAGTGCTCCTCGACAGGGAGTGAACTATGGCTACACCTTC.

V usage is TRBV9 and J usage is TRBJ2-1; possibly TRBD1 for D (6 bases). Trimming stripped 4 bases from V and 1 base from J, with 9 bases between. This CDR3 is 14 amino acids long. The V gene's germline CDR1 is SGDLS and CDR2 YYNGEE. In DNA, the CDR3 is TGTGCCAGCAGCTCTCAGGGGTCCTACAATGAGCAGTTCTTC. This codes for CASSSQGSYNEQFF.

CDR3 residues: CASRAQNTGELFF. The DNA for the CDR3 is TGTGCCAGTCGAGCCCAGAACACCGGGGAGCTGTTTTTT. The V gene is TRBV19, the J gene TRBJ2-2; D unclear. CDR1 LNHDA and CDR2 SQIVND come from the germline V gene (reference sequence). The CDR3 loop spans 13 amino acids. V was cut by 8 bases and J by 1 base, with 8 bases left in between.

This chain connects TRBV19 to TRBJ2-3; D is unclear. The CDR3 length is 16 residues. The germline V and J ends were trimmed by 5 bases and 3 bases, with 18 bases remaining between them. Per the germline V gene, CDR1 is LNHDA and CDR2 is SQIVND (reference sequence). The DNA of the CDR3 is TGTGCCAGTAGTCCCACCCGACAAGTTTGGACAGATACGCAGTATTTT. Translated, it gives CASSPTRQVWTDTQYF. The full variable domain, completed using reference TRBV19 and TRBJ2-3, is DGGITQSPKYLFRKEGQNVTLSCEQNLNHDAMYWYRQDPGQGLRLIYYSQIVNDFQKGDIAEGYSVSREKKESFPLTVTSAQKNPTAFYLCASSPTRQVWTDTQYFGPGTRLTVL.

Points on this clonotype: A read error may be the cause here, since a much bigger clone is one base away. Likely a read error: the CDR3 ends without its conserved phenylalanine or tryptophan. The chain links TRBV6-2 or TRBV6-3 to TRBJ1-4, with a tentative D call TRBD1 (5 bases). V was cut by 6 bases and J by 0 bases, with 11 bases left in between. The CDR3 loop spans 15 amino acids. Germline V gene sequence: CDR1 MNHEY, CDR2 SVGEGT. Here the CDR3 DNA reads TGTGCCAGCAGCAAAAGAGGGGCAACTAATGAAAAACTGTTTTCT. The encoded protein is CASSKRGATNEKLFS.